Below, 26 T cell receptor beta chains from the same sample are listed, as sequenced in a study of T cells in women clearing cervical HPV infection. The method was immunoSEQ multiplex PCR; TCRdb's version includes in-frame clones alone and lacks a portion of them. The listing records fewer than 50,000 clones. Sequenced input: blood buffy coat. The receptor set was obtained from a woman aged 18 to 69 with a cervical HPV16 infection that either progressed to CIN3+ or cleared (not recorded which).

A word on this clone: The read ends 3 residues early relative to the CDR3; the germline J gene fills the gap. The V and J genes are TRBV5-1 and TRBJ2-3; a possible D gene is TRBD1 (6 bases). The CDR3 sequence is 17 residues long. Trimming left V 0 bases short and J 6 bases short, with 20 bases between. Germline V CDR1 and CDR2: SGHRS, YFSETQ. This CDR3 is CASSLDSGTRWTDTQYF. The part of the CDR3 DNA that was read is TGCGCCAGCAGCTTGGACAGTGGGACAAGGTGGACCGATACG.

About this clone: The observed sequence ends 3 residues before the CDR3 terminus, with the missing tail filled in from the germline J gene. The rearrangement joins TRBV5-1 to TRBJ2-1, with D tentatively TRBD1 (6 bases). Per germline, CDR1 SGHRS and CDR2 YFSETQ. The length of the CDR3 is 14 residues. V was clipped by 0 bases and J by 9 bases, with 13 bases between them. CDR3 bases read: TGCGCCAGCAGCTTGGAGTCAGGGGTGGGTGAG. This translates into CASSLESGVGE. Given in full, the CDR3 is CASSLESGVGEQFF.

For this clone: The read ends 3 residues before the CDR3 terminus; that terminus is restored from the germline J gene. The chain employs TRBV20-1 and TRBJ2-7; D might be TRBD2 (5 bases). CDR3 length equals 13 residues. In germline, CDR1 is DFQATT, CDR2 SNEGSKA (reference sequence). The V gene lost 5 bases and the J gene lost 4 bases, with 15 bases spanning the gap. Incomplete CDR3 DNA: TGCAGTGCTGCCCGAGGGTCTACTTACGAG. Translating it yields CSAARGSTYE. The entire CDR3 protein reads CSAARGSTYEQYF.

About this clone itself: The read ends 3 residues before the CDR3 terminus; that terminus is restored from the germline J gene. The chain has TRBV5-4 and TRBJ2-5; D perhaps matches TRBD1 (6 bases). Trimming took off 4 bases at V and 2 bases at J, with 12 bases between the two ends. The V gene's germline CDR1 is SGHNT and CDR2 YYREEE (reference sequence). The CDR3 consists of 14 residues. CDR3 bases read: TGTGCCAGCAGCCGGGGACAACTACAAGAGACC. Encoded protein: CASSRGQLQET. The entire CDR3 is CASSRGQLQETQYF. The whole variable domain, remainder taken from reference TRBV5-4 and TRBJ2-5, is ETGVTQSPTHLIKTRGQQVTLRCSSQSGHNTVSWYQQALGQGPQFIFQYYREEENGRGNFPPRFSGLQFPNYSSELNVNALELDDSALYLCASSRGQLQETQYFGPGTRLLVL.

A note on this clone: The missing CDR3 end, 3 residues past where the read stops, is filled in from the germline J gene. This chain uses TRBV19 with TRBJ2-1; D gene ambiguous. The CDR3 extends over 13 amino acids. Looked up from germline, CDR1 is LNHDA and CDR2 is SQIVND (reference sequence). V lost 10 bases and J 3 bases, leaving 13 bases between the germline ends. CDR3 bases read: TGTGCCACTATTTCTGACAACTACAATGAG. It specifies CATISDNYNE. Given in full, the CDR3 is CATISDNYNEQFF.

The sequenced CDR3 bases are TGTGCCAGCAGCCCGGGACAGCTGTGGGATCAGCCC. It codes for CASSPGQLWDQP. The full-length CDR3 reads as CASSPGQLWDQPQHF. V is TRBV7-8 and J is TRBJ1-5, with TRBD1 matching 7 bases. The read comes to an end 3 residues before the CDR3 does, leaving the germline J gene to fill in the end. Germline loops: CDR1 SGHVS, CDR2 FQNEAQ. J lost 5 bases, V lost 5 bases, and 9 bases had no gene match. The CDR3 contains 15 residues.

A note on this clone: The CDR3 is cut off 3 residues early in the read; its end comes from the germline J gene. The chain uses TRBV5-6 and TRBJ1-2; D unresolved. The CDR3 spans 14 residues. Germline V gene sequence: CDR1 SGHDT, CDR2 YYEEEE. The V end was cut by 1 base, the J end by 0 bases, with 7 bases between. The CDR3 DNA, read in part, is TGTGCCAGCAGCTTGCGGGTGACTAACTATGGC. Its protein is CASSLRVTNYG. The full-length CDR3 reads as CASSLRVTNYGYTF.

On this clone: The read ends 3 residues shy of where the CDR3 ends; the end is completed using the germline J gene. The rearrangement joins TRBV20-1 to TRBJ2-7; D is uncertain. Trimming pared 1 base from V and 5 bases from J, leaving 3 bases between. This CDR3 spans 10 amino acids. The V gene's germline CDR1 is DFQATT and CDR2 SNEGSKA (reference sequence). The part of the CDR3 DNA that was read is TGCAGTGCTAGAGTAAACGAG. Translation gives CSARVNE. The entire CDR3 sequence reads CSARVNEQYF.

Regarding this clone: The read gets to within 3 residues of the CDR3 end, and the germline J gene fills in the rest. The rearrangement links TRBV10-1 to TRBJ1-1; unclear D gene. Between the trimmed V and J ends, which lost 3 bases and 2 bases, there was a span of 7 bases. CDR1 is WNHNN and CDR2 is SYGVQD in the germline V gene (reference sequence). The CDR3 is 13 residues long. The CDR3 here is CASSDQANTEAFF. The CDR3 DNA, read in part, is TGCGCCAGCAGTGATCAGGCCAACACTGAA.

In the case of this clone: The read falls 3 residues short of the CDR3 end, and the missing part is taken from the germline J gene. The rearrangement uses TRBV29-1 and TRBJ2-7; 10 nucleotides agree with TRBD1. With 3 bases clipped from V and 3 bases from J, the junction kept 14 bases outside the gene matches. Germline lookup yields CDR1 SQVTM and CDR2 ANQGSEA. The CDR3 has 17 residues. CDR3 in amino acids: CSVDGGTSGTGDYEQYF. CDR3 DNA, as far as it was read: TGCAGCGTTGATGGGGGCACATCCGGGACAGGGGACTACGAG.

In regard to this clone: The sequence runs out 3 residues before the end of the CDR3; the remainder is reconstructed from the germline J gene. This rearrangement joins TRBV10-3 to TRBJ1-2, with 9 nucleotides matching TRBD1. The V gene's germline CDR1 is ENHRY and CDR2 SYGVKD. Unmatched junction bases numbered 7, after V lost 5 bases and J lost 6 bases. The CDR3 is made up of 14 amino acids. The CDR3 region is CAISLTGTGNGYTF. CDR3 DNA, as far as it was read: TGTGCCATCAGTCTAACCGGGACAGGGAATGGC.

The CDR3 bases that were read are TGTGCCAGCAGCTCCCAGTCAGTCACTGAA. Translation: CASSSQSVTE. The full CDR3 sequence reads CASSSQSVTEAFF. The rearrangement joins TRBV7-9 to TRBJ1-1; D is unclear. The read terminates 3 residues ahead of where the CDR3 ends, so the germline J gene completes it. This CDR3 region has 13 residues. Per the germline V gene, CDR1 is SEHNR and CDR2 is FQNEAQ (reference sequence). Trimming removed 4 bases from V and 4 bases from J, with 10 bases in between. The full variable domain, its missing parts supplied by reference TRBV7-9 and TRBJ1-1, is DTGVSQNPRHKITKRGQNVTFRCDPISEHNRLYWYRQTLGQGPEFLTYFQNEAQLEKSRLLSDRFSAERPKGSFSTLEIQRTEQGDSAMYLCASSSQSVTEAFFGQGTRLTVV.

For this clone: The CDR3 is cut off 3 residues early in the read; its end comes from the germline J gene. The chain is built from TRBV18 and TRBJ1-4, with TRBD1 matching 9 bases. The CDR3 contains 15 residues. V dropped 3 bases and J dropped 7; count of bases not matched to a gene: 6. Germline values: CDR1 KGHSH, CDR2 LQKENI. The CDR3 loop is CASSPSTGGGEKLFF. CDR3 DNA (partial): TGTGCCAGCTCACCTTCGACAGGGGGAGGTGAAAAA.

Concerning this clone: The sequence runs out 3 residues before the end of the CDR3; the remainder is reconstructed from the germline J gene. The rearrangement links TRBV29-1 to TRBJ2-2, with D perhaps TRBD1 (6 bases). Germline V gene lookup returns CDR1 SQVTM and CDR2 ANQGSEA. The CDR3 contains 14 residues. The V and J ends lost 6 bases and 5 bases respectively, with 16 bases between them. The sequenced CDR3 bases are TGCAGCGTCATATACAGGGTTGGGACCGGGGAG. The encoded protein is CSVIYRVGTGE. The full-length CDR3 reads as CSVIYRVGTGELFF.

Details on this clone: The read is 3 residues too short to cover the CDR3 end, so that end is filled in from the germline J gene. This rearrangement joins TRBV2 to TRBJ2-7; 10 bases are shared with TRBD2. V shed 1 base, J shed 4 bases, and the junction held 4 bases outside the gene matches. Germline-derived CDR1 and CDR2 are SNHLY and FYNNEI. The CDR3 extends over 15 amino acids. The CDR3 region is CASSEGLAGLYEQYF. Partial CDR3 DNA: TGTGCCAGCAGTGAAGGACTAGCGGGTTTATACGAG.

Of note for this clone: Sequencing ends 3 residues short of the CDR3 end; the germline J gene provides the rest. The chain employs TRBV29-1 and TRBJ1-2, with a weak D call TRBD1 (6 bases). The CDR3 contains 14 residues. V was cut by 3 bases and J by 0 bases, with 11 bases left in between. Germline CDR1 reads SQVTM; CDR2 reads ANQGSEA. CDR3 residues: CSVEAGASNYGYTF. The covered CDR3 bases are TGCAGCGTTGAGGCAGGGGCCTCTAACTATGGC.

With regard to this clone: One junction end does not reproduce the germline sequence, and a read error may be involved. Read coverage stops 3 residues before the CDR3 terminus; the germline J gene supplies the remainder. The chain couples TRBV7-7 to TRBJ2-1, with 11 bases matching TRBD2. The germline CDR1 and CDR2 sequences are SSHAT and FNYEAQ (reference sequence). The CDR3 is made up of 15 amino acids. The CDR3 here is CASSVSGGAYNEQFF. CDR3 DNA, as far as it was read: TGTGCTAGCAGCGTTAGCGGGGGGGCTTACAATGAG.

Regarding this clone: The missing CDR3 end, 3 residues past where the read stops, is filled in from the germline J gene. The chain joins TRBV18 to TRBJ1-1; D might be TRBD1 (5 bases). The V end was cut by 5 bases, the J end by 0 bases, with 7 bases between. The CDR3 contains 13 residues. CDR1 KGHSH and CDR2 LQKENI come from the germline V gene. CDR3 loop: CASSGALNTEAFF. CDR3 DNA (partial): TGTGCCAGCTCAGGGGCCTTGAACACTGAA.

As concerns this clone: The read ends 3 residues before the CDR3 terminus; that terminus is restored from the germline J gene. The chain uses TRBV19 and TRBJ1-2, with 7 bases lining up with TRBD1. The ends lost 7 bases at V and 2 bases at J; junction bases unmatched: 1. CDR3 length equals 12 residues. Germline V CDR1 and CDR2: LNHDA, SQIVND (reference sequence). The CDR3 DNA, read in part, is TGTGCCAGTATGACAGGGAACTATGGC. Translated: CASMTGNYG. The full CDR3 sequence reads CASMTGNYGYTF.

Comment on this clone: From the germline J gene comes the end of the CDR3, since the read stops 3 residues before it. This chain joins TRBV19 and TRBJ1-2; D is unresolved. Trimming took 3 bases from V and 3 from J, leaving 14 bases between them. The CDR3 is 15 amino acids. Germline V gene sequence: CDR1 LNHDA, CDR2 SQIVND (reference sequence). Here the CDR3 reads CASSIPRDADYGYTF. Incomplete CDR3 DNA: TGTGCCAGTAGTATCCCCCGCGACGCGGACTATGGC. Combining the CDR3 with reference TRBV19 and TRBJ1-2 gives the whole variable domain DGGITQSPKYLFRKEGQNVTLSCEQNLNHDAMYWYRQDPGQGLRLIYYSQIVNDFQKGDIAEGYSVSREKKESFPLTVTSAQKNPTAFYLCASSIPRDADYGYTFGSGTRLTVV.

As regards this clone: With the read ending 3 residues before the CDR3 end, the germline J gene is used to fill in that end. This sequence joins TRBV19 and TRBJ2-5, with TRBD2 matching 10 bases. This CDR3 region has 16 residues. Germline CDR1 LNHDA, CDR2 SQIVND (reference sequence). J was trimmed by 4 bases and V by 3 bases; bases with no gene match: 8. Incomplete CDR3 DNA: TGTGCCAGTAGTATGGAAGCGGGAGGGCCTTCAGAGACC. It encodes CASSMEAGGPSET. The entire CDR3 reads CASSMEAGGPSETQYF.

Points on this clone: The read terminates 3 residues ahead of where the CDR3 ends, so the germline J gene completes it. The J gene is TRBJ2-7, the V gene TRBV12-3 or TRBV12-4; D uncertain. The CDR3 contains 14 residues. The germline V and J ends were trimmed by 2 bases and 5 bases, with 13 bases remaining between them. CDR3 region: CASSLIFRSDEQYF. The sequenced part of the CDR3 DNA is TGTGCCAGCAGTTTAATTTTCCGGTCGGACGAG.

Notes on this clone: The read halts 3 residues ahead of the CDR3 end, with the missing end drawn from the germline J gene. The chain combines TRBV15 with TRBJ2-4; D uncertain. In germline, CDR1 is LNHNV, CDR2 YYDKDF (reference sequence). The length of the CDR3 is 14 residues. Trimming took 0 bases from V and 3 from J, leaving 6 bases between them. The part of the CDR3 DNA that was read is TGTGCCACCAGCAGAGATGCGGTCAAAAACATT. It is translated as CATSRDAVKNI. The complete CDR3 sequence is CATSRDAVKNIQYF.

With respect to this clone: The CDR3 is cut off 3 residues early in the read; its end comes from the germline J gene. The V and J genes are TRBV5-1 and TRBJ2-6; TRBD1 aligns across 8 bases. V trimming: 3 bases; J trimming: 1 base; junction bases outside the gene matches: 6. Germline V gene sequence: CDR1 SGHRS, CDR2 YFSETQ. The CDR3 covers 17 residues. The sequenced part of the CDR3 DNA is TGCGCCAGCAGCTCGACAGGGGCTGCATCTGGGGCCAACGTC. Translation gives CASSSTGAASGANV. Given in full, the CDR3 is CASSSTGAASGANVLTF.

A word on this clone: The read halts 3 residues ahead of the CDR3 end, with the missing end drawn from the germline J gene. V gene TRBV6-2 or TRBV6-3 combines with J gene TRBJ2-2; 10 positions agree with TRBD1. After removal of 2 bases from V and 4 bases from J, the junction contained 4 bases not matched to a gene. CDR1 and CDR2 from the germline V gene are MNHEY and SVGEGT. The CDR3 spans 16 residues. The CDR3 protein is CASSYRDRGGTGELFF. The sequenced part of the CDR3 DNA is TGTGCCAGCAGTTACCGGGACAGGGGAGGCACCGGGGAG.

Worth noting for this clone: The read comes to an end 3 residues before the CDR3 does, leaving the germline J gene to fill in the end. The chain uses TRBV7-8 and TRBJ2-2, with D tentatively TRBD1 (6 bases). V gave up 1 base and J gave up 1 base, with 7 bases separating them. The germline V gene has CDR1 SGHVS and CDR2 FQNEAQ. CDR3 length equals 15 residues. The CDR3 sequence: CASSLDRVNTGELFF. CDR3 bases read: TGTGCCAGCAGCTTAGACAGGGTGAACACCGGGGAG.